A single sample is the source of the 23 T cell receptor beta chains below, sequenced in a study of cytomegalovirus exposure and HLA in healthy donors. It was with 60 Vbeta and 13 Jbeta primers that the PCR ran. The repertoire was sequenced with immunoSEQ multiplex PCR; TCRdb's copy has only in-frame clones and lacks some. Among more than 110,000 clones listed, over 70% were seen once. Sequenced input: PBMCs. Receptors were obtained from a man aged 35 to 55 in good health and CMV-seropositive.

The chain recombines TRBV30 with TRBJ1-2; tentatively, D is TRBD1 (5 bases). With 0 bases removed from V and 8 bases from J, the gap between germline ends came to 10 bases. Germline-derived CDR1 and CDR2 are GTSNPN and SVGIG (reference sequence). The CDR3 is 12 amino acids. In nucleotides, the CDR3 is TGTGCCTGGAGTGTAGGGGCTCGCGGCTACACCTTC. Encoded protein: CAWSVGARGYTF.

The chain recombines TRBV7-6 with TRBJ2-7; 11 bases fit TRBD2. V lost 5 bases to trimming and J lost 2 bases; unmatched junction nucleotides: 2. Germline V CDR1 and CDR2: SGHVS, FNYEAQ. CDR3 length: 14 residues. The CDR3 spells CASSELAGAYEQYF. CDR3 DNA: TGTGCCAGCAGCGAACTAGCGGGGGCCTACGAGCAGTACTTC. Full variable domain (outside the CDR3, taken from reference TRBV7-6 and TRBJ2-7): GAGVSQSPRYKVTKRGQDVALRCDPISGHVSLYWYRQALGQGPEFLTYFNYEAQQDKSGLPNDRFSAERPEGSISTLTIQRTEQRDSAMYRCASSELAGAYEQYFGPGTRLTVT.

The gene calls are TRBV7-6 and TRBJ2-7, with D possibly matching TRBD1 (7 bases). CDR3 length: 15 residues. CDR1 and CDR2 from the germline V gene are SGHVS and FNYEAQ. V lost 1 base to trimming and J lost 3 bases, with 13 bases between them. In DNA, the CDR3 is TGTGCCAGCAGCTTAGGGGGGGCAGGGGGCTACGAGCAGTACTTC. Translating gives CASSLGGAGGYEQYF.

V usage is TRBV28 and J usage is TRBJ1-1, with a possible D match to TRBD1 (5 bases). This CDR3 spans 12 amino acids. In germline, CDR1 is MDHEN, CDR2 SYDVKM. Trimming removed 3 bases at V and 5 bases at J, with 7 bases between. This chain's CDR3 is CASSFGGTEAFF. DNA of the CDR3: TGTGCCAGCAGTTTCGGGGGGACTGAAGCTTTCTTT.

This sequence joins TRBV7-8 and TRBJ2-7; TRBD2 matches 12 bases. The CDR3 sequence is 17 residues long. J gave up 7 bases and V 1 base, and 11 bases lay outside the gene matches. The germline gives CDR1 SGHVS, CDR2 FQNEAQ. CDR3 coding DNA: TGTGCCAGCAGCTTAGTCGCCAGGACTAGCGGGGATCGTGAGCAGTACTTC. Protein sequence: CASSLVARTSGDREQYF.

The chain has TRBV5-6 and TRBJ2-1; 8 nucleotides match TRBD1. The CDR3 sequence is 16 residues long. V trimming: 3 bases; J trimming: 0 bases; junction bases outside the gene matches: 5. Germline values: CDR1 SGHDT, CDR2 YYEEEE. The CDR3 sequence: CASSYPDRASYNEQFF. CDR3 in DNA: TGTGCCAGCAGCTATCCGGACAGGGCCTCCTACAATGAGCAGTTCTTC.

CDR3 DNA sequence: TGTGCCAGCAGCCCCGGGACAGGGGGCGAGGGGACTGAAGCTTTCTTT. The encoded protein is CASSPGTGGEGTEAFF. The V gene is TRBV7-9, the J gene TRBJ1-1, with 12 bases identical to TRBD1. After removal of 5 bases from V and 5 bases from J, the junction contained 9 bases not matched to a gene. In germline, CDR1 is SEHNR, CDR2 FQNEAQ (reference sequence). The length of the CDR3 is 16 residues. The full variable domain, in which reference TRBV7-9 and TRBJ1-1 provide the parts outside the CDR3, is DTGVSQNPRHKITKRGQNVTFRCDPISEHNRLYWYRQTLGQGPEFLTYFQNEAQLEKSRLLSDRFSAERPKGSFSTLEIQRTEQGDSAMYLCASSPGTGGEGTEAFFGQGTRLTVV.

CDR3 coding DNA: TGTGCCAGCAGACCCGGACTAGCGGGGGGCCTCCGGATCAATGAGCAGTTCTTC. As protein: CASRPGLAGGLRINEQFF. V gene TRBV6-4 combines with J gene TRBJ2-1; the match to TRBD2 covers 14 bases. After removal of 6 bases from V and 6 bases from J, the junction contained 13 bases not matched to a gene. Germline V lookup: CDR1 MRHNA, CDR2 SNTAGT. The CDR3 has 18 amino acids.

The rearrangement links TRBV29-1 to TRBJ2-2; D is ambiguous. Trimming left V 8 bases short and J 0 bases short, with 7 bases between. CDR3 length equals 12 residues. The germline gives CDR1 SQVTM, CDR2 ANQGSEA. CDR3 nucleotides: TGCAGCATGAGCTCGAACACCGGGGAGCTGTTTTTT. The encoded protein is CSMSSNTGELFF.

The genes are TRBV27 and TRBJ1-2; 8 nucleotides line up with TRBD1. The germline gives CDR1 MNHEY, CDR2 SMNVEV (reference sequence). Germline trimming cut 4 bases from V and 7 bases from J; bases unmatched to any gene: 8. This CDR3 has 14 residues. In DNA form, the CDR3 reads TGTGCCAGCAGTTATCAGGGGGCGCACGGTGGCTACACCTTC. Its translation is CASSYQGAHGGYTF.

This CDR3 is CASSRLAGGSYEQYF. CDR3 DNA sequence: TGTGCCAGCAGCCGACTAGCGGGGGGATCCTACGAGCAGTACTTC. The V gene is TRBV7-2, the J gene TRBJ2-7; 13 bases line up with TRBD2. V gave up 5 bases and J gave up 1 base; unmatched junction bases: 2. The germline V gene has CDR1 SGHTA and CDR2 FQGNSA. This CDR3 is built from 15 residues.

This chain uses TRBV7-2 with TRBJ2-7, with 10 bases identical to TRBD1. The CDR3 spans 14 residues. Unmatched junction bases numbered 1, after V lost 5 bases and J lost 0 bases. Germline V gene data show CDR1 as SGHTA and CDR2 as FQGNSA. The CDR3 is CASSRTGGSYEQYF. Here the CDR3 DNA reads TGTGCCAGCAGCCGGACAGGGGGCTCCTACGAGCAGTACTTC.

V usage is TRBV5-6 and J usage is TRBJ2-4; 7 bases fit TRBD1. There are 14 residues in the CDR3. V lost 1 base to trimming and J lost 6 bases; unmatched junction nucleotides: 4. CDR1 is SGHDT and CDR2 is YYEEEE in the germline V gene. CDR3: CASSLSTGLNIQYF. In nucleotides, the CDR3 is TGTGCCAGCAGCTTGTCGACAGGGCTAAACATTCAGTACTTC.

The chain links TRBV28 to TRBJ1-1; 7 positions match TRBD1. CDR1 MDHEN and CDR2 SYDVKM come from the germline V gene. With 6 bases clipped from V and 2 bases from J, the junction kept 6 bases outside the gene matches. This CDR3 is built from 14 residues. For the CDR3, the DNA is TGTGCCAGCAGCTTAGGACAGGCTAACACTGAAGCTTTCTTT. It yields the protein CASSLGQANTEAFF.

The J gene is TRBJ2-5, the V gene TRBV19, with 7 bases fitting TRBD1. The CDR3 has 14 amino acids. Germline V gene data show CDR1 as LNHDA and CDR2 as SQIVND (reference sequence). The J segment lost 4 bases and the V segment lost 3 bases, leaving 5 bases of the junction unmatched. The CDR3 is CASSIEGAGETQYF. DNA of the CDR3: TGTGCCAGTAGTATTGAGGGGGCGGGAGAGACCCAGTACTTC.

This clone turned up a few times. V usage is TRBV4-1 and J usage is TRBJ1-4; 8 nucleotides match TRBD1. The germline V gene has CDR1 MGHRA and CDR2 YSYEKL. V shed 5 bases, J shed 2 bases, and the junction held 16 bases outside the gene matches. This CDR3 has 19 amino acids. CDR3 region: CASSKAGTGTFSTNEKLFF. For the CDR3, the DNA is TGCGCCAGCAGCAAAGCCGGGACAGGTACTTTTTCCACTAATGAAAAACTGTTTTTT.

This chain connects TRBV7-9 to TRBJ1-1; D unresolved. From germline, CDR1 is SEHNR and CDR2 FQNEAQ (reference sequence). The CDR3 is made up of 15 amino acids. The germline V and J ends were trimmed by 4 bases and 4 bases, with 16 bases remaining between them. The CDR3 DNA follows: TGTGCCAGCAGCTCGAATTTAATTGAGGGCACTGAAGCTTTCTTT. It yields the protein CASSSNLIEGTEAFF.

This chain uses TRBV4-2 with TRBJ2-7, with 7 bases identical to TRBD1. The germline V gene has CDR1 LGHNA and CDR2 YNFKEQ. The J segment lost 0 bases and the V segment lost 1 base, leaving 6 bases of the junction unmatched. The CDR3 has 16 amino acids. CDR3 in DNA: TGTGCCAGCAGCCAAGTTGATGGGACAGACTCCTACGAGCAGTACTTC. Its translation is CASSQVDGTDSYEQYF.

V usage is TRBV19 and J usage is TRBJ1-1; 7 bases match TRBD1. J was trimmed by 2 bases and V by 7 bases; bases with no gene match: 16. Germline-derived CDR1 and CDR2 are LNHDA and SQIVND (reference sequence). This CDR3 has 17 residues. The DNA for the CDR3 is TGTGCCAGTACCCCACTCAGGGGGGTAAGGTCAAACACTGAAGCTTTCTTT. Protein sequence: CASTPLRGVRSNTEAFF.

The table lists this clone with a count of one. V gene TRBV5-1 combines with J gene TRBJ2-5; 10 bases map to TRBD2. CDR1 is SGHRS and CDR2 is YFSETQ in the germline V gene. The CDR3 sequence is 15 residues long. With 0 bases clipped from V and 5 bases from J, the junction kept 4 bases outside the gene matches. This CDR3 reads CASSLAGLAPETQYF. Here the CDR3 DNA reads TGCGCCAGCAGCTTGGCGGGACTAGCGCCGGAGACCCAGTACTTC.

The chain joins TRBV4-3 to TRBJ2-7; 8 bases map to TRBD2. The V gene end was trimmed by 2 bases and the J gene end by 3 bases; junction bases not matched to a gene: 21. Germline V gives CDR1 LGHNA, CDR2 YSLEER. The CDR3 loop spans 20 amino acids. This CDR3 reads CASSQNLPLITGLANYEQYF. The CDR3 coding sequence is TGCGCCAGCAGCCAAAATCTACCCTTGATCACCGGACTAGCCAACTACGAGCAGTACTTC.

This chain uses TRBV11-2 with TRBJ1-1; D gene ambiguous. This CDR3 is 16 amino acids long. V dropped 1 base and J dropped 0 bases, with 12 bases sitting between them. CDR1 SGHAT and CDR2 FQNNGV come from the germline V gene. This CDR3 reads CASSLVPGLVNTEAFF. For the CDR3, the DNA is TGTGCCAGCAGCTTAGTTCCGGGGTTGGTGAACACTGAAGCTTTCTTT. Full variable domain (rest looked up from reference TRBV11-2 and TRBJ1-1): EAGVAQSPRYKIIEKRQSVAFWCNPISGHATLYWYQQILGQGPKLLIQFQNNGVVDDSQLPKDRFSAERLKGVDSTLKIQPAKLEDSAVYLCASSLVPGLVNTEAFFGQGTRLTVV.

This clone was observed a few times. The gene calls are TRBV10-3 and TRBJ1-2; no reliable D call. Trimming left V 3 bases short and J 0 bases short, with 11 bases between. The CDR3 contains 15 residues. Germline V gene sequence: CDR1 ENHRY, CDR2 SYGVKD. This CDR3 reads CAISDRPGTNYGYTF. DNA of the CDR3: TGTGCCATCAGTGACCGGCCAGGCACTAACTATGGCTACACCTTC.